Listed below are T cell receptor beta chains from one sample, sequenced in a study of human T cells and chemical hapten exposure. TCRdb reprocessed the RACE reads with MiXCR, giving one entry per CDR3 protein. There are some 96,000 distinct CDR3 sequences in the sample; about 9.3% occur only once, and about 2% lies in the top ten. The sample in question was whole blood, obtained in connection with sensitization to the hapten diphenylcyclopropenone (DPC). These receptors all come from a woman in her thirties or forties with alopecia areata. Some clones in this sample may be carry-over from other donors' samples. CDR3s include the opening cysteine and the closing phenylalanine or tryptophan. Fields, in order: J gene, V gene, D gene, clone size, CDR3 length, CDR3 protein, CDR3 DNA. The D gene is left open where the match is weak. Part of the rows lack a size; the others show once, few, many or a class for expanded clones.

TRBJ1-1 | TRBV5-4 | NA | NA | 12 | CASSLIGTEAFF | TGTGCCAGCAGCTTGATCGGTACTGAAGCTTTCTTT
TRBJ2-5 | TRBV5-5 | TRBD2 | many | 15 | CASSRLAGGQETQYF | TGTGCCAGCAGCCGACTAGCGGGAGGCCAAGAGACCCAGTACTTC
TRBJ2-7 | TRBV7-2 | NA | NA | 14 | CASTQQGSTYEQYF | TGTGCCAGCACCCAACAGGGTTCCACCTACGAGCAGTACTTC
TRBJ2-3 | TRBV28 | NA | many | 14 | CASSLNRAPDTQYF | TGTGCCAGCAGTTTGAACAGGGCGCCGGATACGCAGTATTTT
TRBJ2-1 | TRBV7-8 | NA | many | 18 | CASSLARTARAEDNEQFF | TGTGCCAGCAGCTTAGCGAGGACAGCCCGGGCGGAAGACAATGAGCAGTTCTTC
TRBJ1-3 | TRBV5-4 | NA | many | 16 | CASSTGTEVSRNTIYF | TGTGCCAGCAGCACCGGGACGGAAGTTTCTAGAAACACCATATATTTT
TRBJ1-1 | TRBV5-4 | NA | many | 14 | CASSLTSMNTEAFF | TGTGCCAGCAGCTTGACCAGTATGAACACTGAAGCTTTCTTT
TRBJ2-3 | TRBV4-3 | NA | many | 16 | CASSQEGGPGTDTQYF | TGCGCCAGCAGCCAAGAAGGGGGGCCCGGAACAGATACGCAGTATTTT
TRBJ1-2 | TRBV20-1 | NA | NA | 14 | CSARRAGEVYGYTF | TGCAGTGCTCGCCGCGCAGGGGAGGTCTATGGCTACACCTTC
TRBJ2-1 | TRBV14 | NA | many | 14 | CASSQGGLRNEQFF | TGTGCCAGCAGCCAAGGGGGGCTCCGCAATGAGCAGTTCTTC
TRBJ2-5 | TRBV27 | TRBD1 | few | 15 | CASPRSGTAKETQYF | TGTGCCAGCCCTAGGTCCGGGACAGCTAAAGAGACCCAGTACTTC
TRBJ1-2 | TRBV7-9 | TRBD1 | NA | 13 | CVSSLAGGGSYTF | TGTGTCAGCAGCTTAGCAGGGGGCGGGAGCTACACCTTC
TRBJ2-7 | TRBV5-1 | NA | few | 15 | CASSSGRLSSYEQYF | TGCGCCAGCAGTTCGGGCCGGTTAAGCTCCTACGAGCAGTACTTC
TRBJ2-2 | TRBV12-3/TRBV12-4 | TRBD2 | many | 15 | CASRVLAGGPGELFF | TGTGCCAGCAGGGTACTAGCGGGAGGGCCCGGGGAGCTGTTTTTT
TRBJ2-5 | TRBV29-1 | NA | many | 14 | CSVDGGSSWETQYF | TGCAGCGTTGATGGAGGGAGTAGTTGGGAGACCCAGTACTTC
TRBJ2-3 | TRBV6-2/TRBV6-3 | NA | few | 14 | CASTERTVWDTQYF | TGTGCCAGCACTGAGCGAACTGTTTGGGATACGCAGTATTTT
TRBJ2-5 | TRBV12-3/TRBV12-4 | TRBD1 | many | 21 | CASSSPHGQGRAMNPQETQYF | TGTGCCAGCAGTTCACCCCACGGACAGGGCCGAGCGATGAACCCCCAAGAGACCCAGTACTTC
TRBJ2-1 | TRBV9 | NA | few | 13 | CASSPLDYNEQFF | TGTGCCAGCAGCCCCCTCGACTACAATGAGCAGTTCTTC
TRBJ2-2 | TRBV4-1 | NA | many | 16 | CASSQVTGGGTGELFF | TGCGCCAGCAGCCAAGTAACAGGGGGGGGCACCGGGGAGCTGTTTTTT
TRBJ1-1 | TRBV29-1 | NA | NA | 14 | CSVEDEAAWAEAFF | TGCAGCGTTGAAGATGAGGCGGCCTGGGCTGAAGCTTTCTTT
TRBJ2-2 | TRBV7-6 | NA | many | 16 | CASSSGGGGEAGELFF | TGTGCCAGCAGCTCTGGAGGGGGAGGAGAGGCCGGGGAGCTGTTTTTT
TRBJ2-3 | TRBV6-2/TRBV6-3 | TRBD2 | NA | 16 | CASSSGGAGYTDTQYF | TGTGCCAGCAGTTCTGGAGGAGCGGGGTACACAGATACGCAGTATTTT
TRBJ2-7 | TRBV29-1 | TRBD2 | many | 15 | CSAGGRDGYSYEQYF | TGCAGCGCGGGGGGGAGGGACGGCTACTCCTACGAGCAGTACTTC
TRBJ2-7 | TRBV6-6 | NA | NA | 15 | CASSYRQGTTYEQYF | TGTGCCAGCAGTTACCGGCAGGGGACTACCTACGAGCAGTACTTC
TRBJ2-1 | TRBV5-1 | NA | NA | 14 | CASSLDAGGNEQFF | TGCGCCAGCAGCTTGGATGCGGGTGGCAATGAGCAGTTCTTC
TRBJ1-1 | TRBV4-2 | NA | many | 15 | CASSQEGGAPTEAFF | TGTGCCAGCAGCCAAGAAGGGGGGGCTCCCACTGAAGCTTTCTTT
TRBJ2-3 | TRBV2 | TRBD1 | NA | 15 | CASSPGQASTDTQYF | TGTGCCAGCAGTCCTGGACAGGCGTCCACAGATACGCAGTATTTT
TRBJ2-1 | TRBV6-2/TRBV6-3 | NA | few | 11 | CASRLEVEQFF | TGTGCCAGCAGGCTCGAGGTTGAGCAGTTCTTC
TRBJ2-1 | TRBV29-1 | NA | many | 12 | CSVRRFNNEQFF | TGCAGCGTCCGTCGATTTAACAATGAGCAGTTCTTC
TRBJ2-3 | TRBV9 | NA | NA | 15 | CASSVGDRNYYTQYF | TGTGCCAGCAGCGTAGGCGACCGCAATTATTATACGCAGTATTTT
TRBJ2-7 | TRBV12-3/TRBV12-4 | TRBD2 | many | 14 | CASRTSGPDYEQYF | TGTGCCAGCAGGACTAGCGGGCCCGACTACGAGCAGTACTTC
TRBJ2-1 | TRBV2 | NA | few | 14 | CASSEARANNEQFF | TGTGCCAGCAGTGAAGCGCGTGCGAACAATGAGCAGTTCTTC
TRBJ1-1 | TRBV2 | NA | many | 14 | CASSESGRRTEAFF | TGTGCCAGCAGTGAATCAGGGCGGAGGACTGAAGCTTTCTTT
TRBJ2-1 | TRBV7-8 | TRBD2 | few | 16 | CASSLEGLAGYNEQFF | TGTGCCAGCAGCCTAGAGGGACTAGCGGGTTACAATGAGCAGTTCTTC
TRBJ2-7 | TRBV28 | NA | NA | 16 | CASSPAPGKTTYEQYF | TGTGCCAGCAGTCCCGCCCCCGGGAAAACCACCTACGAGCAGTACTTC
TRBJ1-4 | TRBV9 | NA | NA | 16 | CASSRSTGDDNEKLFF | TGTGCCAGCAGCAGATCGACGGGGGACGATAATGAAAAACTGTTTTTT
TRBJ1-2 | TRBV18 | NA | NA | 12 | CASSPGHYGYTF | TGTGCCAGCTCACCAGGGCACTATGGCTACACCTTC
TRBJ1-2 | TRBV6-1 | NA | NA | 16 | CASSEALAGIRYGYTF | TGTGCCAGCAGTGAAGCTCTAGCAGGAATACGCTATGGCTACACCTTC
TRBJ2-1 | TRBV29-1 | NA | few | 13 | CSVGGRNSNEQFF | TGCAGCGTTGGGGGGAGGAACTCGAATGAGCAGTTCTTC
TRBJ1-6 | TRBV7-8 | TRBD1 | NA | 19 | CASSHRGRRGGSYNSPLHF | TGTGCCAGCAGCCACAGGGGGCGGCGAGGGGGTTCCTATAATTCACCCCTCCACTTT
TRBJ1-1 | TRBV5-4 | TRBD1 | few | 15 | CASSFGGQANTEAFF | TGTGCCAGCAGCTTTGGGGGACAGGCGAACACTGAAGCTTTCTTT
TRBJ2-3 | TRBV20-1 | TRBD2 | few | 15 | CSAREWAGGTDTQYF | TGCAGTGCTAGAGAATGGGCGGGAGGGACAGATACGCAGTATTTT
TRBJ1-5 | TRBV12-3/TRBV12-4 | NA | many | 15 | CASSLRGLGNQPQHF | TGTGCCAGCAGTTTGCGGGGATTAGGCAATCAGCCCCAGCATTTT
TRBJ2-7 | TRBV18 | NA | few | 17 | CASSPYPPRTVAYEQYF | TGTGCCAGCTCACCGTATCCACCCAGGACAGTCGCCTACGAGCAGTACTTC
TRBJ2-3 | TRBV28 | NA | few | 14 | CASISWVATDTQYF | TGTGCCAGCATCTCCTGGGTAGCGACAGATACGCAGTATTTT
TRBJ2-5 | TRBV20-1 | TRBD1 | many | 14 | CSAPLTGPRETQYF | TGCAGTGCTCCTCTGACAGGGCCCCGTGAGACCCAGTACTTC
TRBJ1-5 | TRBV7-9 | NA | many | 13 | CASSSQGDQPQHF | TGTGCCAGCAGCTCGCAGGGAGATCAGCCCCAGCATTTT
TRBJ1-5 | TRBV28 | NA | NA | 15 | CASSFPPRVGQPQHF | TGTGCCAGCAGTTTTCCGCCGAGGGTGGGTCAGCCCCAGCATTTT
TRBJ1-2 | TRBV10-3 | TRBD1 | NA | 15 | CAISGARQGRSGYTF | TGTGCCATCAGTGGGGCCCGACAGGGAAGAAGTGGCTACACCTTC
TRBJ1-2 | TRBV6-5 | TRBD1 | few | 14 | CASSPPGTVYGYTF | TGTGCCAGCAGCCCACCTGGGACAGTCTATGGCTACACCTTC
TRBJ1-5 | TRBV4-3 | NA | few | 13 | CASSQGLDQPQHF | TGCGCCAGCAGCCAAGGACTGGATCAGCCCCAGCATTTT
TRBJ2-1 | TRBV19 | NA | few | 15 | CASRTTPTSYNEQFF | TGTGCCAGTAGGACAACACCTACATCCTACAATGAGCAGTTCTTC
TRBJ1-5 | TRBV28 | NA | many | 11 | CASGGNQPQHF | TGTGCCTCAGGCGGTAATCAGCCCCAGCATTTT
TRBJ2-7 | TRBV9 | NA | few | 14 | CASSVDPGPYEQYF | TGTGCCAGCAGCGTAGACCCGGGCCCCTACGAGCAGTACTTC